This TCR beta chain emerged from a study of blood T cell repertoires in COVID-19. Overall study: Acute and convalescent COVID-19 specimens originated in the United States, Italy and Spain. T cells, B-cell-depleted T cells, or PBMCs supplied cDNA or gDNA.

The germline CDR1 and CDR2 sequences are GTSNPN and SVGIG (reference sequence). This CDR3 is built from 12 residues. The germline V and J ends were trimmed by 4 bases and 4 bases, with 10 bases remaining between them. In the authors' workflow: From reference gene primer amplification, estimates of nucleated cell counts were derived. Using immunoSEQ multiplex PCR, the repertoire was profiled, and TCRdb retains in-frame clones only, with some absent. That table is the source of V, J and clone size, and D and trimming were worked out from the DNA. In the table there are more than 130,000 clones, about 87% of which are singletons.

Source material: peripheral blood. The V call is TRBV30, the J call TRBJ1-1, with unresolved D. This TCR was recovered from a woman in her 40s with acute or convalescent COVID-19. Here the CDR3 DNA reads TGTGCCTGGATAGTGGAGGGCACTGAAGCTTTCTTT. Encoded protein: CAWIVEGTEAFF.